This T cell receptor (beta chain) derives from a study of cytomegalovirus exposure and HLA in healthy donors. The primer mix had 60 Vbeta and 13 Jbeta primers. As originally analysed: About 12 million shared chains were among the approximately 87 million unique TCR beta chains that a later analysis counted. Here immunoSEQ multiplex PCR was the method, and the copy in TCRdb shows in-frame clones only, minus some. That table furnishes V, J and clone size, whereas the DNA furnished D and trimming. Here the sample spans around 140,000 clones, 82% being singletons. The germline V gene has CDR1 MNHNY and CDR2 SVGAGI (reference sequence). The CDR3 has 12 residues. V lost 7 bases to trimming and J lost 5 bases, with 11 bases between them.

This sequence joins TRBV6-6 and TRBJ1-2, with D uncertain. The clonotype originates from a young man in good health and CMV-seropositive. The sequenced sample consisted of PBMCs. CDR3 nucleotide sequence: TGTGCCAGCACCAAAAGGGAGTATGGCTACACCTTC. It specifies CASTKREYGYTF.